Shown below are 20 T cell receptor beta chains from a single sample sequenced in a study of blood T cell repertoires in COVID-19. Produced via immunoSEQ multiplex PCR; TCRdb's table is partial and in-frame only. The profile covers 100,000 to 150,000 clones, with about 86% appearing a single time and 5.9% taken by the ten largest. The sequenced sample consisted of peripheral blood. These TCRs come from a man at least 80 years old with active or convalescent COVID-19.

The V gene is TRBV6-5, the J gene TRBJ1-1, with TRBD1 identical over 7 bases. V dropped 5 bases and J dropped 5; count of bases not matched to a gene: 8. Germline V gives CDR1 MNHEY, CDR2 SVGAGI. CDR3 length: 14 residues. CDR3 protein: CASSRDRVGTEAFF. The CDR3 coding sequence is TGTGCCAGCAGTCGTGACAGGGTGGGGACTGAAGCTTTCTTT.

In this sample, this clone turned up once. The chain joins TRBV4-1 to TRBJ2-2; 11 bases align to TRBD1. The CDR3 has 15 amino acids. J gave up 6 bases and V 5 bases, and 5 bases lay outside the gene matches. CDR1 is MGHRA, CDR2 YSYEKL, per germline. For the CDR3, the DNA is TGCGCCAGCAGCAGGGGACAGGGGGTTCCCGGGGAGCTGTTTTTT. Amino acid sequence: CASSRGQGVPGELFF.

The rearrangement links TRBV10-3 to TRBJ2-7, with 8 bases aligning to TRBD1. J lost 5 bases, V lost 4 bases, and 7 bases had no gene match. CDR1 ENHRY and CDR2 SYGVKD come from the germline V gene. The CDR3 sequence is 14 residues long. CDR3 residues: CAISGYRGVDEQYF. DNA for the CDR3: TGTGCCATCAGTGGCTACAGGGGGGTAGACGAGCAGTACTTC.

A word on this clone: Within the sample, other DNA sequences also encode this same CDR3. The chain uses TRBV18 and TRBJ2-7, with D tentatively TRBD1 (5 bases). Deletions cut 0 bases from V and 3 bases from J, with 9 bases between. CDR1 is KGHSH, CDR2 LQKENI, per germline. CDR3 length: 14 residues. In DNA, the CDR3 is TGTGCCAGCTCACCACCCGGACAAATCTACGAGCAGTACTTC. It yields the protein CASSPPGQIYEQYF.

This chain connects TRBV7-2 to TRBJ2-5, with 12 bases identical to TRBD2. The CDR3 has 15 amino acids. Germline CDR1 and CDR2: SGHTA and FQGNSA. Germline trimming cut 3 bases from V and 5 bases from J; bases unmatched to any gene: 4. CDR3 in DNA: TGTGCCAGCAGCTTGACTAGCGGGGGCGTTGAGACCCAGTACTTC. Its translation is CASSLTSGGVETQYF.

The chain couples TRBV28 to TRBJ2-7; TRBD1 matches 10 bases. The CDR3 has 16 amino acids. The germline CDR1 and CDR2 sequences are MDHEN and SYDVKM. V gave up 6 bases and J gave up 1 base; unmatched junction bases: 9. The CDR3 DNA reads TGTGCCAGCAGCCGCGGGACAGGGGAAGGGTCCTACGAGCAGTACTTC. This encodes CASSRGTGEGSYEQYF.

The rearrangement uses TRBV4-3 and TRBJ1-1, with D uncertain. Germline CDR1 LGHNA, CDR2 YSLEER. Trimming pared 0 bases from V and 0 bases from J, leaving 5 bases between. The CDR3 is made up of 14 amino acids. CDR3 sequence (DNA): TGCGCCAGCAGCCAAGATCATTTGAACACTGAAGCTTTCTTT. Translation gives CASSQDHLNTEAFF.

The chain is built from TRBV6-2 or TRBV6-3 and TRBJ1-2, with D perhaps matching TRBD1 (5 bases). CDR1 and CDR2 (germline): MNHEY, SVGEGT. Trimming stripped 5 bases from V and 7 bases from J, with 11 bases between. The CDR3 spans 12 residues. The CDR3 DNA sequence: TGTGCCAGCAGTCGTCAGGGTGGTGGCTACACCTTC. It is translated as CASSRQGGGYTF.

For this clone: Other DNA sequences in the sample encode the same CDR3. This chain links TRBV7-2 with TRBJ2-2; 7 nucleotides agree with TRBD1. This CDR3 is 15 amino acids long. V trimming: 4 bases; J trimming: 4 bases; junction bases outside the gene matches: 6. Germline V CDR1 and CDR2: SGHTA, FQGNSA. The CDR3 nucleotides are TGTGCCAGCAGCTCTCGACAGGGCGGCACCGGGGAGCTGTTTTTT. Amino acids: CASSSRQGGTGELFF.

This rearrangement joins TRBV11-2 to TRBJ1-4, with 7 bases identical to TRBD1. From germline, CDR1 is SGHAT and CDR2 FQNNGV. The junction had 7 bases not matched to a gene; V was cut back by 5 bases and J by 4 bases. This CDR3 is built from 15 residues. CDR3 DNA sequence: TGTGCCAGCAGCCCAAATCCAGGGGGTAATGAAAAACTGTTTTTT. It is translated as CASSPNPGGNEKLFF.

This rearrangement joins TRBV7-2 to TRBJ1-1, with D possibly matching TRBD1 (5 bases). V was pared by 2 bases and J by 7 bases, with 11 bases between. Germline V gives CDR1 SGHTA, CDR2 FQGNSA. The CDR3 spans 13 residues. As DNA, the CDR3 is TGTGCCAGCAGCTTAATGGGGCAGATTGAAGCTTTCTTT. It is translated as CASSLMGQIEAFF.

V is TRBV9 and J is TRBJ1-5; 7 bases match TRBD1. The CDR3 extends over 14 amino acids. The junction had 2 bases not matched to a gene; V was cut back by 2 bases and J by 3 bases. The germline V gene encodes CDR1 SGDLS and CDR2 YYNGEE. Here the CDR3 reads CASSVGTVNQPQHF. In DNA, the CDR3 is TGTGCCAGCAGCGTCGGGACAGTCAATCAGCCCCAGCATTTT.

A single count supports this clone. The chain couples TRBV7-2 to TRBJ1-2; the match to TRBD1 covers 7 bases. The CDR3 contains 16 residues. Looked up from germline, CDR1 is SGHTA and CDR2 is FQGNSA. Trimming removed 0 bases from V and 2 bases from J; junction bases left unmatched: 6. Here the CDR3 DNA reads TGTGCCAGCAGCTTAGCGCCGGGACAGCGGAACTATGGCTACACCTTC. Translation gives CASSLAPGQRNYGYTF. The whole variable domain, filled in from reference TRBV7-2 and TRBJ1-2, reads GAGVSQSPSNKVTEKGKDVELRCDPISGHTALYWYRQSLGQGLEFLIYFQGNSAPDKSGLPSDRFSAERTGGSVSTLTIQRTQQEDSAVYLCASSLAPGQRNYGYTFGSGTRLTVV.

Concerning this clone itself: Its ends do not fully match the called genes, so a read error is possible. This chain uses TRBV7-2 with TRBJ1-1; TRBD1 might be the D (5 bases). Germline V gives CDR1 SGHTA, CDR2 FQGNSA. This CDR3 is built from 16 residues. CDR3 loop: CASSIASAGKNTEAFF. The CDR3 DNA reads TGTGCCAGCAGCATAGCATCGGCAGGGAAGAACACTGAAGCTTTCTTT.

This chain joins TRBV12-5 and TRBJ2-3; TRBD2 matches 10 bases. This CDR3 spans 15 amino acids. Per germline, CDR1 LGHNT and CDR2 FRNRAP. V shed 2 bases and J 2 bases; nucleotides not matched to a gene: 1. The CDR3 DNA reads TGTGCTAGTGGTTTGCTAGCGGGGGTCACAGATACGCAGTATTTT. Protein: CASGLLAGVTDTQYF.

The chain combines TRBV6-5 with TRBJ2-5; D is unresolved. The CDR3 runs 12 residues. CDR1 and CDR2 from the germline V gene are MNHEY and SVGAGI. The V end lost 6 bases, the J end lost 9 bases, and 14 bases lay between the germline ends. As DNA, the CDR3 is TGTGCCAGCAGGGAGTCGGAGTGGGCCCAGTACTTC. Translated, it gives CASRESEWAQYF.

The genes are TRBV4-3 and TRBJ2-7; D may be TRBD2 (5 bases). CDR1 LGHNA and CDR2 YSLEER come from the germline V gene. Between the trimmed V and J ends, which lost 0 bases and 0 bases, there was a span of 12 bases. CDR3 length equals 16 residues. The CDR3 DNA sequence: TGCGCCAGCAGCCAAGAGCAGGCAACTAGCTCCTACGAGCAGTACTTC. Translated, it gives CASSQEQATSSYEQYF.

The V gene is TRBV7-2, the J gene TRBJ2-3, with TRBD2 as a possible D gene (5 bases). V shed 1 base and J shed 2 bases, with 13 bases lying between them. Germline V CDR1 and CDR2: SGHTA, FQGNSA. CDR3 length: 16 residues. This chain's CDR3 is CASSLVGAGLTDTQYF. The CDR3 DNA is TGTGCCAGCAGCTTAGTCGGCGCGGGTCTCACAGATACGCAGTATTTT.

The V call is TRBV5-1, the J call TRBJ1-2; 10 bases match TRBD1. Germline V gene data show CDR1 as SGHRS and CDR2 as YFSETQ. J was trimmed by 4 bases and V by 4 bases; bases with no gene match: 13. The CDR3 contains 17 residues. CDR3 nucleotides: TGCGCCAGCAGCGCCCCCGGGACAGGGGTTGTGAGCTATGGCTACACCTTC. Translating it yields CASSAPGTGVVSYGYTF.

The chain combines TRBV19 with TRBJ2-1; TRBD2 agrees at 12 bases. CDR3 size: 15 residues. After removal of 6 bases from V and 2 bases from J, the junction contained 2 bases not matched to a gene. CDR1 is LNHDA and CDR2 is SQIVND in the germline V gene (reference sequence). DNA of the CDR3: TGTGCCAGTAGCGCTAGCGGGGGGGCCTACAATGAGCAGTTCTTC. The encoded protein is CASSASGGAYNEQFF.